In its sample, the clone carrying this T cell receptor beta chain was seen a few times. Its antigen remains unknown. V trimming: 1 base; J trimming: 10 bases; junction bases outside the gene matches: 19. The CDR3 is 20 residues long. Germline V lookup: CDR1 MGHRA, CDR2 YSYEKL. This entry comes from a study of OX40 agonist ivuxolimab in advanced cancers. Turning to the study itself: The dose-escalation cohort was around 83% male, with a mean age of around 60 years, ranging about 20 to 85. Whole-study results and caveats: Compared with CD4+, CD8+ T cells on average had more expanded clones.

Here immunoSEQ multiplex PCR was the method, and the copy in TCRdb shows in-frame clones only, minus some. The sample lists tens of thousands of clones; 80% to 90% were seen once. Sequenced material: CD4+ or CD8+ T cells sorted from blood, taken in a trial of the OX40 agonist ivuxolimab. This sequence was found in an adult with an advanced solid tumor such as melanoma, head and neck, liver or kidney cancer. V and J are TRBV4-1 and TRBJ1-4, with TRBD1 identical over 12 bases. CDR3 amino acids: CASSQVLGTGGGMGFGKLFF. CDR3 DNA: TGCGCCAGCAGCCAAGTCCTCGGGACAGGGGGCGGAATGGGGTTCGGAAAACTGTTTTTT.